The entry below gives a single TCR beta chain sequence along with its context. The data stem from a study of OX40 agonist ivuxolimab in advanced cancers. CDR1 and CDR2 from the germline V gene are LNHDA and SQIVND (reference sequence). This CDR3 is 13 amino acids long. The germline V and J ends were trimmed by 5 bases and 4 bases, with 10 bases remaining between them. Only in-frame clones appear in the TCRdb table, and some are missing; sequencing was by immunoSEQ multiplex PCR. The sample lists 72,000 or so clones; around 90% were seen once. This specimen consisted of CD4+ or CD8+ T cells sorted from blood, obtained in a trial of the OX40 agonist ivuxolimab. The chain carries TRBV19 and TRBJ2-3; D is undetermined. This receptor was taken from an adult with an advanced solid tumor such as melanoma, head and neck, liver or kidney cancer. The CDR3 protein is CASSPDPADTQYF. The DNA of the CDR3 is TGTGCCAGTAGTCCGGACCCGGCAGATACGCAGTATTTT.